The 22 T cell receptor beta chains presented below share a single source sample, sequenced in a study of cytomegalovirus exposure and HLA in healthy donors. The study ran its PCR with 60 Vbeta and 13 Jbeta primers. Sequencing used immunoSEQ multiplex PCR; TCRdb keeps in-frame clones, though not all of them. The sample lists around 210,000 clones; approximately 80% were seen once. Sequenced: PBMCs. The receptors derive from a man over 45 in good health and CMV-seronegative.

This clone was seen just once. V is TRBV5-1 and J is TRBJ2-3; D gene ambiguous. This CDR3 comprises 14 residues. Germline lookup yields CDR1 SGHRS and CDR2 YFSETQ. V lost 5 bases, J lost 4 bases, and 14 bases lay in between. The CDR3 loop reads CASRFMESSDTQYF. The CDR3 DNA sequence: TGCGCCAGCAGGTTTATGGAGTCGTCAGATACGCAGTATTTT.

The chain carries TRBV11-1 and TRBJ2-1; a weak D match, TRBD2 (6 bases). The germline V and J ends were trimmed by 5 bases and 7 bases, with 18 bases remaining between them. Germline-derived CDR1 and CDR2 are SGHAT and FQDESV (reference sequence). This CDR3 comprises 15 residues. CDR3 region: CASSGLFPSENEQFF. Here the CDR3 DNA reads TGTGCCAGCAGCGGACTATTTCCCTCTGAGAATGAGCAGTTCTTC.

The CDR3 reads CASSEGASGRVDTQYF. CDR3 coding DNA: TGCGCCAGCAGTGAGGGGGCTAGCGGGAGGGTGGATACGCAGTATTTT. The V and J genes are TRBV10-2 and TRBJ2-3; 12 bases align to TRBD2. The CDR3 has 16 amino acids. Germline CDR1 WSHSY, CDR2 SAAADI. V gave up 2 bases and J gave up 6 bases; unmatched junction bases: 6.

The rearrangement uses TRBV19 and TRBJ2-7; 7 bases line up with TRBD2. Germline V gene sequence: CDR1 LNHDA, CDR2 SQIVND (reference sequence). Trimming cost V 6 bases and J 7 bases; bases outside gene matches: 24. The CDR3 totals 18 residues. The CDR3 protein is CASSPILRARGGPFEQYF. The CDR3 DNA sequence: TGTGCCAGTAGCCCTATCCTACGAGCGAGGGGAGGGCCCTTTGAGCAGTACTTC.

J is TRBJ2-2 and V is TRBV12-5, with 9 bases that match TRBD1. The CDR3 is 17 amino acids. Germline loops: CDR1 LGHNT, CDR2 FRNRAP. V dropped 4 bases and J dropped 5; count of bases not matched to a gene: 11. CDR3 DNA: TGTGCTAGTGGTTCGGTGATCGGGACAGGGTGGACCGGGGAGCTGTTTTTT. It encodes CASGSVIGTGWTGELFF.

This chain connects TRBV18 to TRBJ2-5; 11 nucleotides line up with TRBD2. The J call could be wrong; TRBJ2-7 is a better fit for the DNA end. The length of the CDR3 is 13 residues. The germline V gene encodes CDR1 KGHSH and CDR2 LQKENI. The CDR3 is CASSQLAGVEQYF. The CDR3 bases are TGTGCCAGCTCACAACTAGCGGGAGTCGAGCAGTACTTC.

Turning to this clone: The junction does not match germline at one end; this may be a read error. This sequence joins TRBV7-2 and TRBJ2-5, with 12 bases matching TRBD2. Germline V lookup: CDR1 SGHTA, CDR2 FQGNSA. The CDR3 consists of 14 residues. The CDR3: CASSLAGGGETQYF. DNA of the CDR3: TGTGCCAGCAGCCTAGCGGGAGGGGGTGAGACCCAGTACTTC. Filled out from reference TRBV7-2 and TRBJ2-5, the complete variable domain reads GAGVSQSPSNKVTEKGKDVELRCDPISGHTALYWYRQSLGQGLEFLIYFQGNSAPDKSGLPSDRFSAERTGGSVSTLTIQRTQQEDSAVYLCASSLAGGGETQYFGPGTRLLVL.

This clone has only a few counts. This rearrangement joins TRBV28 to TRBJ1-5; D might be TRBD1 (5 bases). Trimming stripped 5 bases from V and 5 bases from J, with 10 bases between. The CDR3 has 13 residues. Germline V gene lookup returns CDR1 MDHEN and CDR2 SYDVKM. CDR3 amino acids: CASSQTADQPQHF. The CDR3 coding sequence is TGTGCCAGCAGTCAGACAGCAGATCAGCCCCAGCATTTT. The variable domain in full, completed from reference TRBV28 and TRBJ1-5, reads DVKVTQSSRYLVKRTGEKVFLECVQDMDHENMFWYRQDPGLGLRLIYFSYDVKMKEKGDIPEGYSVSREKKERFSLILESASTNQTSMYLCASSQTADQPQHFGDGTRLSIL.

The V call is TRBV6-5, the J call TRBJ2-1; 8 bases are a match to TRBD2. J gave up 1 base and V 2 bases, and 4 bases lay outside the gene matches. CDR3 length: 16 amino acids. Germline V gene lookup returns CDR1 MNHEY and CDR2 SVGAGI. The CDR3 loop reads CASSYLTSGSYNEQFF. As DNA, the CDR3 is TGTGCCAGCAGTTACCTTACTAGCGGATCCTACAATGAGCAGTTCTTC.

The CDR3: CAISETSGNTIYF. The CDR3 region has the DNA TGTGCCATCAGTGAGACTTCTGGAAACACCATATATTTT. This chain joins TRBV10-3 and TRBJ1-3; unclear D gene. The CDR3 is made up of 13 amino acids. The germline V gene has CDR1 ENHRY and CDR2 SYGVKD. Trimming took off 2 bases at V and 1 base at J, with 3 bases between the two ends.

This sequence joins TRBV6-5 and TRBJ2-7, with a weak D call TRBD2 (5 bases). This CDR3 has 13 residues. Germline-derived CDR1 and CDR2 are MNHEY and SVGAGI. The V gene lost 2 bases and the J gene lost 2 bases, with 7 bases spanning the gap. CDR3 coding DNA: TGTGCCAGCAGTTACGAGGGAACCTACGAGCAGTACTTC. Its translation is CASSYEGTYEQYF.

This sequence joins TRBV28 and TRBJ1-2; 7 nucleotides line up with TRBD1. The CDR3 sequence is 15 residues long. CDR1 and CDR2 (germline): MDHEN, SYDVKM. With 7 bases clipped from V and 6 bases from J, the junction kept 14 bases outside the gene matches. In DNA form, the CDR3 reads TGTGCCAGCACCCTACCCGACAAGGGGGCGGATGGCTACACCTTC. Its protein product is CASTLPDKGADGYTF.

V usage is TRBV4-1 and J usage is TRBJ2-7; 9 nucleotides line up with TRBD2. J gave up 0 bases and V 2 bases, and 14 bases lay outside the gene matches. This CDR3 spans 19 amino acids. Germline CDR1 reads MGHRA; CDR2 reads YSYEKL. The CDR3 here is CASSQSPGLAGPSSYEQYF. CDR3 nucleotide sequence: TGCGCCAGCAGCCAATCACCTGGGCTAGCGGGACCTAGCTCCTACGAGCAGTACTTC.

The chain combines TRBV5-1 with TRBJ1-1; the match to TRBD1 covers 8 bases. The CDR3 runs to 12 residues. Looked up from germline, CDR1 is SGHRS and CDR2 is YFSETQ. J lost 11 bases, V lost 0 bases, and 3 bases had no gene match. The DNA of the CDR3 is TGCGCCAGCAGCTTGGGACAGGGGCAGGCTTTCTTT. Its translation is CASSLGQGQAFF.

This chain connects TRBV10-3 to TRBJ2-7; 7 positions match TRBD1. V was pared by 6 bases and J by 5 bases, with 4 bases of the junction left unmatched. The CDR3 contains 12 residues. Germline CDR1 is ENHRY and CDR2 is SYGVKD. The CDR3 protein is CAIRSTGDEQYF. CDR3 nucleotides: TGTGCCATCAGGTCAACAGGGGACGAGCAGTACTTC.

This clone was observed a handful of times. The chain combines TRBV2 with TRBJ2-1; the match to TRBD2 covers 7 bases. CDR3 length equals 14 residues. Trimming at V came to 7 bases and at J to 8 bases, leaving 11 bases not matched to a gene. Germline V gives CDR1 SNHLY, CDR2 FYNNEI. CDR3 amino acids: CASKRGGSSHEQFF. CDR3 sequence (DNA): TGTGCCAGCAAAAGGGGCGGGAGTAGCCATGAGCAGTTCTTC.

This chain joins TRBV28 and TRBJ2-7; TRBD2 might be the D (7 bases). V lost 3 bases and J 4 bases, leaving 10 bases between the germline ends. CDR1 and CDR2 from the germline V gene are MDHEN and SYDVKM. The CDR3 is 13 residues long. CDR3 loop: CASSLGGRYEQYF. The CDR3 DNA reads TGTGCCAGCAGTTTGGGGGGGCGGTACGAGCAGTACTTC.

The chain links TRBV27 to TRBJ2-7; 7 nucleotides align to TRBD1. The CDR3 runs to 15 residues. Germline CDR1 is MNHEY and CDR2 is SMNVEV (reference sequence). With V trimmed by 5 bases and J by 0 bases, 7 bases remained unmatched. The CDR3 spells CASSPDPGGSYEQYF. The CDR3 DNA is TGTGCCAGCAGTCCGGATCCAGGGGGCTCCTACGAGCAGTACTTC.

In DNA, the CDR3 is TGCGCCAGCAGCTTGGAGGCAACTGGGGGGAATGAAGCTTTCTTT. Residues: CASSLEATGGNEAFF. The genes are TRBV5-1 and TRBJ1-1; weak D call: TRBD1 (5 bases). V lost 0 bases to trimming and J lost 7 bases, with 16 bases between them. The CDR3 consists of 15 residues. Germline-derived CDR1 and CDR2 are SGHRS and YFSETQ.

CDR3 sequence: CASNLRGRPRGTGELFF. The DNA of the CDR3 is TGTGCCAGCAATTTGAGGGGGCGACCCCGAGGCACCGGGGAGCTGTTTTTT. The chain couples TRBV5-4 to TRBJ2-2, with 7 bases identical to TRBD1. The CDR3 extends over 17 amino acids. V was pared by 6 bases and J by 4 bases, with 15 bases of the junction left unmatched. CDR1 and CDR2 (germline): SGHNT, YYREEE (reference sequence).

The J gene is TRBJ2-1, the V gene TRBV5-4; the D gene is possibly TRBD2 (5 bases). The CDR3 runs 15 residues. V lost 5 bases, J lost 4 bases, and 16 bases lay in between. The germline V gene has CDR1 SGHNT and CDR2 YYREEE (reference sequence). CDR3 amino acids: CASSFGRMRYNEQFF. The CDR3 nucleotides are TGTGCCAGCAGTTTTGGGAGAATGAGATACAATGAGCAGTTCTTC. Combining the CDR3 with reference TRBV5-4 and TRBJ2-1 gives the whole variable domain ETGVTQSPTHLIKTRGQQVTLRCSSQSGHNTVSWYQQALGQGPQFIFQYYREEENGRGNFPPRFSGLQFPNYSSELNVNALELDDSALYLCASSFGRMRYNEQFFGPGTRLTVL.

The chain uses TRBV7-9 and TRBJ2-1, with a possible D match to TRBD1 (7 bases). Germline CDR1 SEHNR, CDR2 FQNEAQ (reference sequence). V lost 3 bases and J lost 6, with 15 bases in between. There are 15 residues in the CDR3. Here the CDR3 DNA reads TGTGCCAGCAGCTTGGATGCGGGACAGCTCAATGAGCAGTTCTTC. This codes for CASSLDAGQLNEQFF.